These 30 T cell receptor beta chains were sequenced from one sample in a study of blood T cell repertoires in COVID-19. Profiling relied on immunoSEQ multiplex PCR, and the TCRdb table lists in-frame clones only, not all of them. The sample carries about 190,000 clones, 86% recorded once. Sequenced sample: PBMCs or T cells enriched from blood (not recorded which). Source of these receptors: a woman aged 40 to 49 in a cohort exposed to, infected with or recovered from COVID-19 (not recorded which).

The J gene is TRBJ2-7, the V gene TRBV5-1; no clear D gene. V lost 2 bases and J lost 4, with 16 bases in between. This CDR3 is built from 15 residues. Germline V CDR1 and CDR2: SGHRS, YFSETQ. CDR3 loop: CASSFSVAQAYEQYF. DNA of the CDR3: TGCGCCAGCAGCTTTTCGGTGGCCCAGGCGTACGAGCAGTACTTC.

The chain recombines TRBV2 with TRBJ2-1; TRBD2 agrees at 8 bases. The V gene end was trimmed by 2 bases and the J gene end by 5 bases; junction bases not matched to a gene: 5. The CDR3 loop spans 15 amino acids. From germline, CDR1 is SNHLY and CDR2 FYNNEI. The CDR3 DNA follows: TGTGCCAGCAGTGAACGACTAGCGAATCACAATGAGCAGTTCTTC. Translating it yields CASSERLANHNEQFF.

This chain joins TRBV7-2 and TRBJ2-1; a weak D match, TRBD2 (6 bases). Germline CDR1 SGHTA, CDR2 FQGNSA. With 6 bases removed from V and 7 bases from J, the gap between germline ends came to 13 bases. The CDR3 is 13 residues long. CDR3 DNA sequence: TGTGCCAGCAGTGAATTACGGGGGAATGAGCAGTTCTTC. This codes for CASSELRGNEQFF.

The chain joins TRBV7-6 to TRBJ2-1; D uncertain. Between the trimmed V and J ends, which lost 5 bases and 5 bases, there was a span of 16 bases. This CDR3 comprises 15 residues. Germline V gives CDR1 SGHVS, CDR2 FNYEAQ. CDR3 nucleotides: TGTGCCAGCAGCCCGACTCCAATTCCTAACAATGAGCAGTTCTTC. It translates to CASSPTPIPNNEQFF.

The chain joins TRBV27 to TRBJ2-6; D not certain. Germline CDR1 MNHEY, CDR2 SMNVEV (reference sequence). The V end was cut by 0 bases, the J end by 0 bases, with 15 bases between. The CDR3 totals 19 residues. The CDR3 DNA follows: TGTGCCAGCAGTTTATCGAGTTCAGGTTACTCCTCTGGGGCCAACGTCCTGACTTTC. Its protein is CASSLSSSGYSSGANVLTF.

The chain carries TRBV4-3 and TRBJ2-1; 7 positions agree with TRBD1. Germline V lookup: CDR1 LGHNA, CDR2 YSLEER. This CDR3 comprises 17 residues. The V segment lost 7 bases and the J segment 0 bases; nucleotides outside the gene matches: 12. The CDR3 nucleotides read TGCGCCAGCACCTCGAGCCCGACAGGGAGCTCCTACAATGAGCAGTTCTTC. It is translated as CASTSSPTGSSYNEQFF.

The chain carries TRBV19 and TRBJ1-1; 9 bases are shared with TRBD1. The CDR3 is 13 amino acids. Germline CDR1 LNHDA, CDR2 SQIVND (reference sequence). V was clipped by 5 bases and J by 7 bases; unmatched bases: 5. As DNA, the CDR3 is TGTGCCAGTAGTGCAGGGACAGGGTTTGAAGCTTTCTTT. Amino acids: CASSAGTGFEAFF.

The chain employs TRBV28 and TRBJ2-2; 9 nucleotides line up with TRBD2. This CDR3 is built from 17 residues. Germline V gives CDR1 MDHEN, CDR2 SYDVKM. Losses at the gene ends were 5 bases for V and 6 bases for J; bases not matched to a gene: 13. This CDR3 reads CASSRGMERGASGELFF. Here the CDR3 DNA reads TGTGCCAGCAGTCGAGGCATGGAGCGGGGGGCCTCCGGGGAGCTGTTTTTT.

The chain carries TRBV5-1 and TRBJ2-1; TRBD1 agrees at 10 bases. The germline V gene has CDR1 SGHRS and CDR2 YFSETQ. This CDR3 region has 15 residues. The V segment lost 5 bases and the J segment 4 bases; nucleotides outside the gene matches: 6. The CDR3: CASSHRTGGYNEQFF. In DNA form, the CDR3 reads TGCGCCAGCAGTCATAGGACAGGGGGTTACAATGAGCAGTTCTTC.

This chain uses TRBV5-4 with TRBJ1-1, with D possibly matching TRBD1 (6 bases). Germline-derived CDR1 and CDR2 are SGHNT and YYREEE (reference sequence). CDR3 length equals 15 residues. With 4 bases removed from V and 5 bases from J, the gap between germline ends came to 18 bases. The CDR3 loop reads CASSIYRELETEAFF. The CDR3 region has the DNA TGTGCCAGCAGCATATACAGGGAATTGGAGACTGAAGCTTTCTTT.

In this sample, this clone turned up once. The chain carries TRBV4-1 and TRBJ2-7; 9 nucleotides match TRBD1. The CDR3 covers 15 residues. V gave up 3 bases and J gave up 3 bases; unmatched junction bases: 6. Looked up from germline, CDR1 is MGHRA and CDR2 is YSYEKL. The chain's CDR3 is CASSQGTGRLYEQYF. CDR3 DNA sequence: TGCGCCAGCAGCCAGGGGACAGGGAGGCTCTACGAGCAGTACTTC.

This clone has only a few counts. The CDR3 protein is CASSQGTSGFYNEQFF. CDR3 nucleotides: TGCGCCAGCAGCCAAGGGACTAGCGGGTTCTACAATGAGCAGTTCTTC. V usage is TRBV4-1 and J usage is TRBJ2-1; 11 positions agree with TRBD2. Germline V lookup: CDR1 MGHRA, CDR2 YSYEKL. After removal of 1 base from V and 3 bases from J, the junction contained 2 bases not matched to a gene. The length of the CDR3 is 16 residues.

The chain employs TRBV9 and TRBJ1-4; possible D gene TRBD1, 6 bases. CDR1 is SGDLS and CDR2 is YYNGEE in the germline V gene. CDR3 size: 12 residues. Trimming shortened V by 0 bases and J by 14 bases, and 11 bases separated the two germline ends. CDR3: CASSVDDRYLFF. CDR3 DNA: TGTGCCAGCAGCGTAGATGACAGGTACCTGTTTTTT. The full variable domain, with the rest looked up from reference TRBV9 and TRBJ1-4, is DSGVTQTPKHLITATGQRVTLRCSPRSGDLSVYWYQQSLDQGLQFLIQYYNGEERAKGNILERFSAQQFPDLHSELNLSSLELGDSALYFCASSVDDRYLFFGSGTQLSVL.

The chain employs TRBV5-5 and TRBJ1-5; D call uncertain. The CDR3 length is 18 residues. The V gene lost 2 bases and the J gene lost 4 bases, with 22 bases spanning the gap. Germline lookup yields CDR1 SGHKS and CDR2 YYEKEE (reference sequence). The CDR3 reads CASSLGLQTGKLNQPQHF. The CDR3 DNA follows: TGTGCCAGCAGCTTAGGTCTCCAGACCGGTAAACTAAATCAGCCCCAGCATTTT. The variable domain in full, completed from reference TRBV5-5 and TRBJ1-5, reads DAGVTQSPTHLIKTRGQQVTLRCSPISGHKSVSWYQQVLGQGPQFIFQYYEKEERGRGNFPDRFSARQFPNYSSELNVNALLLGDSALYLCASSLGLQTGKLNQPQHFGDGTRLSIL.

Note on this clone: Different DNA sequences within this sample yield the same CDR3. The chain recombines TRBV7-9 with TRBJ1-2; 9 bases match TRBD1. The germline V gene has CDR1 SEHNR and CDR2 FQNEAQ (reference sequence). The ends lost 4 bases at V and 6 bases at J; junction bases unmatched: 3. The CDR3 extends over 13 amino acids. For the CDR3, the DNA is TGTGCCAGCAGCTATACAGGGGGCGATGGCTACACCTTC. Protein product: CASSYTGGDGYTF.

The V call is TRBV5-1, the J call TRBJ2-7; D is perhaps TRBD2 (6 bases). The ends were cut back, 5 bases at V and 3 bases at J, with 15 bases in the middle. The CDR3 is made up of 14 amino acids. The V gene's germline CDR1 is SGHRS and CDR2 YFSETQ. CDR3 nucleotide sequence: TGCGCCAGCAGTTCCTTTGGGGGGAGCTACGAGCAGTACTTC. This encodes CASSSFGGSYEQYF. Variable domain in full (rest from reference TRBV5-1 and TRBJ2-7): KAGVTQTPRYLIKTRGQQVTLSCSPISGHRSVSWYQQTPGQGLQFLFEYFSETQRNKGNFPGRFSGRQFSNSRSEMNVSTLELGDSALYLCASSSFGGSYEQYFGPGTRLTVT.

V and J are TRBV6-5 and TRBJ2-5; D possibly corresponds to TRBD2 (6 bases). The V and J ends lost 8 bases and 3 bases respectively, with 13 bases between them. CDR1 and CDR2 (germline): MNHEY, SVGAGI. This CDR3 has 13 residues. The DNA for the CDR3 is TGTGCCAGCCGGGGAACTAGCAAAGAGACCCAGTACTTC. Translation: CASRGTSKETQYF.

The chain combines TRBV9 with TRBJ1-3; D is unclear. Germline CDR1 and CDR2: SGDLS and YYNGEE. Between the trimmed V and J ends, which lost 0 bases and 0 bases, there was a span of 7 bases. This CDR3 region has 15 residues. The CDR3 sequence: CASSVAGVSGNTIYF. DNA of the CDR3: TGTGCCAGCAGCGTAGCCGGGGTCTCTGGAAACACCATATATTTT.

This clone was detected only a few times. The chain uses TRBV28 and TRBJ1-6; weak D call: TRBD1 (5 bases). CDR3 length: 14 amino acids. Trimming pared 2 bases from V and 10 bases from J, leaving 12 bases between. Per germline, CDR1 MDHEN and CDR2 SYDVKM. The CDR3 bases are TGTGCCAGCAGTTTAGGGGGAAGCGGGTCACCCCTCCACTTT. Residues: CASSLGGSGSPLHF.

The chain's CDR3 is CASSYSHGEAFF. The CDR3 bases are TGTGCCAGCAGTTACAGCCATGGTGAAGCTTTCTTT. The chain couples TRBV6-5 to TRBJ1-1, with D hard to call. Germline CDR1 MNHEY, CDR2 SVGAGI. CDR3 length equals 12 residues. The germline V and J ends were trimmed by 2 bases and 7 bases, with 8 bases remaining between them.

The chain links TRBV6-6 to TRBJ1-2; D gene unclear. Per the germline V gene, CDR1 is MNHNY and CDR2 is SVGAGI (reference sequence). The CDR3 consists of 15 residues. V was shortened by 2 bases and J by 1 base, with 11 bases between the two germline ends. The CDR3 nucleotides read TGTGCCAGCAGTTACACCGGCGGGGTTAACTATGGCTACACCTTC. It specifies CASSYTGGVNYGYTF.

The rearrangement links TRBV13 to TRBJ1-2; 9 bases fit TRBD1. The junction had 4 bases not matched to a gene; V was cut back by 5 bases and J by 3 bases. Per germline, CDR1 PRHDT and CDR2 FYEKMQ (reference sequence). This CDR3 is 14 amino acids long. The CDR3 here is CASSGRQGDYGYTF. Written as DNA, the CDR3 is TGTGCCAGCAGCGGACGACAGGGGGACTATGGCTACACCTTC. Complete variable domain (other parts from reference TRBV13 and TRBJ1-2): AAGVIQSPRHLIKEKRETATLKCYPIPRHDTVYWYQQGPGQDPQFLISFYEKMQSDKGSIPDRFSAQQFSDYHSELNMSSLELGDSALYFCASSGRQGDYGYTFGSGTRLTVV.

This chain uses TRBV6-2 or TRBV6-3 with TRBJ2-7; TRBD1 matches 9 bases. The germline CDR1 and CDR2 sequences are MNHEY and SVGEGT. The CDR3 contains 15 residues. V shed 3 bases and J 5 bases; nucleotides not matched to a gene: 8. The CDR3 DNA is TGTGCCAGCAGTTATACCGGGACAGGGTACGACGAGCAGTACTTC. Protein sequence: CASSYTGTGYDEQYF.

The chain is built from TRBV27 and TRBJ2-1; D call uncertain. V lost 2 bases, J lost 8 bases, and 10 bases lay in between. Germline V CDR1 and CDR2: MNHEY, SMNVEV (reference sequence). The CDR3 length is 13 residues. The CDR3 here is CASSLILGYEQFF. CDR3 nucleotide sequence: TGTGCCAGCAGTTTAATTCTGGGCTATGAGCAGTTCTTC.

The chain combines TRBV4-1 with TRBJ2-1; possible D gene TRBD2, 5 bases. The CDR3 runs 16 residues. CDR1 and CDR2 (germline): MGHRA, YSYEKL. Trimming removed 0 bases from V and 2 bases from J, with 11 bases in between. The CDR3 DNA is TGCGCCAGCAGCCAAGATCAGAGGGAAACCTACAATGAGCAGTTCTTC. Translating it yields CASSQDQRETYNEQFF.

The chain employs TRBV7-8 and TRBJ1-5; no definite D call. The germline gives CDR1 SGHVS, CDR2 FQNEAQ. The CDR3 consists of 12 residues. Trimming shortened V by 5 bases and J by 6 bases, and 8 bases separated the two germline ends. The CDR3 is CASSPGSQPQHF. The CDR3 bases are TGTGCCAGCAGCCCGGGGAGTCAGCCCCAGCATTTT.

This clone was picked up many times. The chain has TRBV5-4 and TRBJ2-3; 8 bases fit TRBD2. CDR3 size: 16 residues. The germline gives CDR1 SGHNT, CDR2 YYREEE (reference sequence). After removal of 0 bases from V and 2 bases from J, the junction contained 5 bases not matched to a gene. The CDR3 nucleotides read TGTGCCAGCAGCTTGGAAGTGACTAGCGACACAGATACGCAGTATTTT. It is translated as CASSLEVTSDTDTQYF.

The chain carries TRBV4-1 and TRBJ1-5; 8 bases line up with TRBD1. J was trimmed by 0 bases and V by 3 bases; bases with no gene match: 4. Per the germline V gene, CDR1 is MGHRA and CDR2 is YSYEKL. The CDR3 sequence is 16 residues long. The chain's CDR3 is CASSHMDRDSNQPQHF. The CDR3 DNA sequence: TGCGCCAGCAGCCACATGGACAGGGATAGCAATCAGCCCCAGCATTTT.

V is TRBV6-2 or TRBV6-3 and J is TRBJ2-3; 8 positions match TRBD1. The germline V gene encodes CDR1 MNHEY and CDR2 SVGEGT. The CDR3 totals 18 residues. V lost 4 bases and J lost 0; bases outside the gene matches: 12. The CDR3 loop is CASSSFGGQEHSTDTQYF. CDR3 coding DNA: TGTGCCAGCAGTTCCTTCGGGGGACAGGAGCATAGCACAGATACGCAGTATTTT.

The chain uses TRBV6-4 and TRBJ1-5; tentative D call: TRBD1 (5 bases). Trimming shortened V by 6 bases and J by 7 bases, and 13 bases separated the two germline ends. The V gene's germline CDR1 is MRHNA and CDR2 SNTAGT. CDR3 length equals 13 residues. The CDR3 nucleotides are TGTGCCAGCAGCGAGGGACTAGAACAGCCCCAGCATTTT. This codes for CASSEGLEQPQHF.